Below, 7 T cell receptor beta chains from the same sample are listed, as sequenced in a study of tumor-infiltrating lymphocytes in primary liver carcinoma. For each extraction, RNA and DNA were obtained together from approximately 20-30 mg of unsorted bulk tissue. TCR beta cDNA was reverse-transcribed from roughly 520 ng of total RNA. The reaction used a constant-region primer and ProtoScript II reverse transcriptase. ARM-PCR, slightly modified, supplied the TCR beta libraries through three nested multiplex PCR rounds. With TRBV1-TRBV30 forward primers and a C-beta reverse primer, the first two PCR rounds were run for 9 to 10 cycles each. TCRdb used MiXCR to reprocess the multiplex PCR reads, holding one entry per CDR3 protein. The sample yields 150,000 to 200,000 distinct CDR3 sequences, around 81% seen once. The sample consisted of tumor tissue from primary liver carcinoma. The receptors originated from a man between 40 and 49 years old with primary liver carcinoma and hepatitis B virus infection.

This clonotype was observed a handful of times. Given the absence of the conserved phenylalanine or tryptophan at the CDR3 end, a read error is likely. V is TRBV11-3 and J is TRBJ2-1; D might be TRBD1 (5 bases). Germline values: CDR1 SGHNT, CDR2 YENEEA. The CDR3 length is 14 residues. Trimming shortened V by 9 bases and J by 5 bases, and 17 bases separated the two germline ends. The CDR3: CASSLGVSNNEQFS. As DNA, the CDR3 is TGTGCCAGTAGTTTAGGGGTCAGCAACAATGAGCAGTTCTCC.

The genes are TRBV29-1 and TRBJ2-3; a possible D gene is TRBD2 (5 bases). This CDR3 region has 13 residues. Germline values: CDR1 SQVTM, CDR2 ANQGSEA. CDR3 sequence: CIVRTGSGDTQYF. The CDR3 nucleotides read TGCATCGTCCGGACTGGGAGCGGAGATACGCAGTATTTT.

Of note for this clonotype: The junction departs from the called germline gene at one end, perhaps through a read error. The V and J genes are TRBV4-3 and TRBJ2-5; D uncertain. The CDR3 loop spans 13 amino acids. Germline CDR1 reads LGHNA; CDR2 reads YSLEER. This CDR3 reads CASSLEYEETQHF. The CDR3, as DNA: TGCGCCAGCAGCCTAGAGTATGAAGAGACCCAGCACTTC.

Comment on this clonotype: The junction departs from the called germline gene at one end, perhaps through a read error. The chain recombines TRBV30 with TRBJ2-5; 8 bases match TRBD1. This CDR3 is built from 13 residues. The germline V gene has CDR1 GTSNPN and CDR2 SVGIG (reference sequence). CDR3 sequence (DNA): TGTGCCTTAAACACAGGGGGGACAGAGACCCAATACTTC. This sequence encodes CALNTGGTETQYF.

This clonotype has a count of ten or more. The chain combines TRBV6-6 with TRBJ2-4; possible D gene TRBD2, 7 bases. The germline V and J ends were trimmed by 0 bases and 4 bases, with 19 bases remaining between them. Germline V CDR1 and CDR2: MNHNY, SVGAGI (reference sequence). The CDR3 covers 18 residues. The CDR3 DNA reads TGTGCCAGCAGTTACTCGTTAGGAGCGGGACACCATAAAAACATTCAGTACTTC. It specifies CASSYSLGAGHHKNIQYF.

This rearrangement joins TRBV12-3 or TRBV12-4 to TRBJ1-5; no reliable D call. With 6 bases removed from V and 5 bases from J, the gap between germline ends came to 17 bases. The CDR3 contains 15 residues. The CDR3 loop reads CASRQTRPPDQPQHF. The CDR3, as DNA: TGTGCCAGCAGGCAGACAAGGCCACCAGATCAGCCCCAGCATTTT.

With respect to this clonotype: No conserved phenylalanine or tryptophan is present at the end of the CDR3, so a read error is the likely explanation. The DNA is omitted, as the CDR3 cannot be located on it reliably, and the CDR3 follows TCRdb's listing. CDR3 amino acids: CASSSWDRGRNSPLHY. The chain couples TRBV4-3 to TRBJ1-6; TRBD1 is the table's D call and was not checked against the DNA. The CDR3 sequence runs 16 residues, both termini included. Germline V gene data show CDR1 as LGHNA and CDR2 as YSLEER.